The 16 T cell receptor beta chains below all came from one sample that was sequenced in a study of OX40 agonist ivuxolimab in advanced cancers. Some clones are missing from TCRdb's copy, which holds only in-frame ones; the method was immunoSEQ multiplex PCR. The sample carries 50,000 to 60,000 clones, roughly nine tenths recorded once. Sequenced here: CD4+ or CD8+ T cells sorted from blood, sampled in a trial of the OX40 agonist ivuxolimab. The receptors were gathered from an adult with an advanced solid tumor such as melanoma, head and neck, liver or kidney cancer.

The chain links TRBV18 to TRBJ1-2, with 7 bases matching TRBD1. Unmatched junction bases numbered 9, after V lost 4 bases and J lost 1 base. CDR1 is KGHSH and CDR2 is LQKENI in the germline V gene. This CDR3 contains 16 residues. The CDR3 DNA follows: TGTGCCAGCTCACTGGAACAGGGGAAGGTTAACTATGGCTACACCTTC. Translating gives CASSLEQGKVNYGYTF.

This chain uses TRBV7-7 with TRBJ2-3; D remains unclear. The CDR3 is 13 amino acids. Germline-derived CDR1 and CDR2 are SSHAT and FNYEAQ (reference sequence). Trimming pared 0 bases from V and 5 bases from J, leaving 6 bases between. CDR3 DNA: TGTGCCAGCAGCTTAGCTTGGGAAGATACGCAGTATTTT. Protein product: CASSLAWEDTQYF.

V and J are TRBV5-1 and TRBJ1-6; a possible D gene is TRBD1 (5 bases). CDR1 is SGHRS, CDR2 YFSETQ, per germline. V was clipped by 4 bases and J by 8 bases, with 13 bases between them. The CDR3 spans 14 residues. The CDR3 sequence is CASSPRDPHSPLHF. The CDR3 nucleotides are TGCGCCAGCAGCCCCCGGGACCCCCATTCACCCCTCCACTTT.

This clone has more than one count but fewer than ten. The chain recombines TRBV5-1 with TRBJ2-5; the match to TRBD2 covers 14 bases. With V trimmed by 5 bases and J by 5 bases, 11 bases remained unmatched. CDR3 length: 17 residues. Germline CDR1 and CDR2: SGHRS and YFSETQ. The CDR3 region has the DNA TGCGCCAGCAGATTCGGGACTAGCGGGGGCTTGGGGGAGACCCAGTACTTC. Its protein product is CASRFGTSGGLGETQYF.

The gene calls are TRBV19 and TRBJ2-3, with 7 bases aligning to TRBD2. After removal of 6 bases from V and 1 base from J, the junction contained 16 bases not matched to a gene. Germline V CDR1 and CDR2: LNHDA, SQIVND (reference sequence). The CDR3 spans 18 residues. In DNA, the CDR3 is TGTGCCAGTAGGCCATGGGACCTATCTAGCGGCCGCACAGATACGCAGTATTTT. It encodes CASRPWDLSSGRTDTQYF.

The sample holds one count of this clone. The rearrangement links TRBV7-9 to TRBJ2-1; possibly TRBD1 for D (5 bases). From germline, CDR1 is SEHNR and CDR2 FQNEAQ (reference sequence). The length of the CDR3 is 12 residues. Trimming took 2 bases from V and 8 from J, leaving 7 bases between them. The CDR3 loop reads CASSLQGHEQFF. CDR3 nucleotides: TGTGCCAGCAGCTTACAGGGCCATGAGCAGTTCTTC.

CDR3 bases: TGTGCCAGCAGCCTGCAGGGGAATCAGCCCCAGCATTTT. Amino acids: CASSLQGNQPQHF. This chain uses TRBV5-4 with TRBJ1-5, with D possibly TRBD1 on 6 matching bases. The germline V and J ends were trimmed by 4 bases and 4 bases, with 9 bases remaining between them. This CDR3 is 13 amino acids long. The germline CDR1 and CDR2 sequences are SGHNT and YYREEE (reference sequence).

The rearrangement joins TRBV5-1 to TRBJ2-3; D remains unclear. V was cut by 4 bases and J by 9 bases, with 15 bases left in between. The germline gives CDR1 SGHRS, CDR2 YFSETQ. The length of the CDR3 is 13 residues. The CDR3 region is CASSPESLGTQYF. The CDR3 bases are TGCGCCAGCAGCCCGGAGAGCCTGGGGACGCAGTATTTT.

This rearrangement joins TRBV5-1 to TRBJ1-2, with TRBD1 identical over 7 bases. The trim removed 0 bases at V and 5 bases at J, leaving 7 bases unmatched. Germline CDR1 and CDR2: SGHRS and YFSETQ. This CDR3 is built from 15 residues. The CDR3 nucleotides read TGCGCCAGCAGCTTGGATGAAGGGGGCGGGTATGGCTACACCTTC. Encoded protein: CASSLDEGGGYGYTF. Full variable domain (remainder filled in from reference TRBV5-1 and TRBJ1-2): KAGVTQTPRYLIKTRGQQVTLSCSPISGHRSVSWYQQTPGQGLQFLFEYFSETQRNKGNFPGRFSGRQFSNSRSEMNVSTLELGDSALYLCASSLDEGGGYGYTFGSGTRLTVV.

This clone appeared a few times. V is TRBV19 and J is TRBJ1-5; D uncertain. The CDR3 is made up of 12 amino acids. Germline V CDR1 and CDR2: LNHDA, SQIVND (reference sequence). V was trimmed by 9 bases and J by 5 bases, leaving 11 bases between them. As DNA, the CDR3 is TGTGCCAGCCAACGCTGGGATCAGCCCCAGCATTTT. Amino acids: CASQRWDQPQHF.

V gene TRBV5-4 combines with J gene TRBJ1-4; D not certain. This CDR3 has 15 amino acids. The V gene lost 2 bases and the J gene lost 3 bases, with 11 bases spanning the gap. Germline V CDR1 and CDR2: SGHNT, YYREEE (reference sequence). The CDR3 region is CASSLRAEANEKLFF. CDR3 DNA sequence: TGTGCCAGCAGCTTACGGGCTGAGGCTAATGAAAAACTGTTTTTT.

This clone has more than one count but fewer than ten. This rearrangement joins TRBV27 to TRBJ1-3; no firm D call. This CDR3 is 13 amino acids long. The V gene lost 3 bases and the J gene lost 2 bases, with 5 bases spanning the gap. CDR1 and CDR2 from the germline V gene are MNHEY and SMNVEV (reference sequence). CDR3 amino acids: CASSFRAGNTIYF. In DNA form, the CDR3 reads TGTGCCAGCAGTTTTAGGGCTGGAAACACCATATATTTT.

V usage is TRBV18 and J usage is TRBJ1-1, with D perhaps TRBD1 (5 bases). The CDR3 loop spans 15 amino acids. The V gene's germline CDR1 is KGHSH and CDR2 LQKENI. V was shortened by 3 bases and J by 3 bases, with 14 bases between the two germline ends. Here the CDR3 DNA reads TGTGCCAGCTCACCGCTTCGGACAACCCACACTGAAGCTTTCTTT. It encodes CASSPLRTTHTEAFF.

The count of this clone is one. This chain connects TRBV7-9 to TRBJ1-2, with a weak D call TRBD1 (5 bases). Germline values: CDR1 SEHNR, CDR2 FQNEAQ (reference sequence). V lost 4 bases to trimming and J lost 6 bases, with 12 bases between them. CDR3 length: 13 residues. The CDR3 region has the DNA TGTGCCAGCAGCTCCCAGGGTACTAATGGCTACACCTTC. Protein sequence: CASSSQGTNGYTF.

The chain has TRBV6-5 and TRBJ2-1; 11 bases agree with TRBD2. The CDR3 length is 16 residues. J gave up 10 bases and V 4 bases, and 12 bases lay outside the gene matches. Germline values: CDR1 MNHEY, CDR2 SVGAGI. The chain's CDR3 is CASSLTETSGEREQFF. The CDR3 nucleotides are TGTGCCAGCAGTTTGACCGAGACTAGCGGGGAAAGGGAGCAGTTCTTC.

This chain joins TRBV5-1 and TRBJ1-1, with D maybe TRBD1 (5 bases). This CDR3 has 14 residues. Germline lookup yields CDR1 SGHRS and CDR2 YFSETQ. CDR3 DNA: TGCGCAGCAGCGGAGGGACGGCAGAACACTGAAGCTTTCTTT. It encodes CAAAEGRQNTEAFF.